This T cell receptor (beta chain) was obtained from a study of cytomegalovirus exposure and HLA in healthy donors. Study at large: There were approximately 81 million unique TCRs (from HLA-typed donors) in an early data release. Findings and limits, study-wide: A few chains linked to CMV were shown in vitro to be specific for CMV antigens.

This clone was counted a few times. The antigen is not known. A multiplex PCR was run with 60 Vbeta primers and 13 Jbeta primers. The table came from immunoSEQ multiplex PCR; TCRdb's copy has only in-frame clones and leaves some out. The sample yields more than 95,000 clones, roughly 13% seen once. The CDR3 consists of 14 residues. The trim removed 4 bases at V and 4 bases at J, leaving 7 bases unmatched. The germline V gene encodes CDR1 MNHEY and CDR2 SMNVEV (reference sequence). The J gene is TRBJ2-7, the V gene TRBV27, with 7 bases that match TRBD2. Specimen: PBMCs. The source is a man aged 40-49 years in good health and CMV-seropositive. The CDR3 nucleotides are TGTGCCAGCAGTTCGCTAAGCGGGACTTACGAGCAGTACTTC. Translation: CASSSLSGTYEQYF.